This T cell receptor (beta chain) appears in the sequencing data of a study of T-cell memory formation after mild COVID-19. Study in general: Clustering of TCRs was largely donor specific. Whole-study findings and limits: Within pre-infection memory, some responding clones were found, suggesting cross-reactive memory joined. Mainly in CM and EM were contracting CD4+ clones; CD8+ were in EMRA. Among clones contracting day 15 to 85, CD4/CD8 was balanced, whereas later expanders leaned CD4+.

Germline CDR1 is SGHNT and CDR2 is YYREEE (reference sequence). With 7 bases removed from V and 5 bases from J, the gap between germline ends came to 17 bases. This CDR3 contains 14 residues. Worth noting for this clonotype: Its specificity is unknown.

TCRdb ran MiXCR on the 5' RACE reads and lists one entry per CDR3 protein. Here the sample spans hundreds of thousands of distinct CDR3 sequences, roughly 25% being singletons. Sequencing was carried out using PBMCs or a T cell subset sorted from them (not recorded which). V and J are TRBV5-4 and TRBJ2-3, with D perhaps TRBD1 (5 bases). The sequence was obtained from an adult woman who had mild COVID-19 (a few samples of this study predate the infection). Cell type and time point are not known. CDR3 coding DNA: TGTGCCAGCGGGGTCAGGGCGGTTCAAGATACGCAGTATTTT. This sequence encodes CASGVRAVQDTQYF.